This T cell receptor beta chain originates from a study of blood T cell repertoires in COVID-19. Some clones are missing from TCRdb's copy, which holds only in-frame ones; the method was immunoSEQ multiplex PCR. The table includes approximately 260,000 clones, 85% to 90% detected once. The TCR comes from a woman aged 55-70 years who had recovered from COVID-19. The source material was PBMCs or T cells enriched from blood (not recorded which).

The DNA for the CDR3 is TGCGCCAGCAGCTTGGACGGGACAGGGGGCTACGAGCAGTACTTC. Its protein is CASSLDGTGGYEQYF. The chain couples TRBV5-1 to TRBJ2-7; 11 bases match TRBD1. Trimming cost V 0 bases and J 3 bases; bases outside gene matches: 2. The germline V gene has CDR1 SGHRS and CDR2 YFSETQ. The CDR3 totals 15 residues. The variable domain in full, with the rest retrieved from reference TRBV5-1 and TRBJ2-7, is KAGVTQTPRYLIKTRGQQVTLSCSPISGHRSVSWYQQTPGQGLQFLFEYFSETQRNKGNFPGRFSGRQFSNSRSEMNVSTLELGDSALYLCASSLDGTGGYEQYFGPGTRLTVT.